The clone carrying this T cell receptor beta chain was recorded only once. The data stem from a study of blood T cell repertoires in COVID-19. Trimming pared 4 bases from V and 4 bases from J, leaving 10 bases between. This CDR3 contains 14 residues. The germline gives CDR1 KGHDR, CDR2 SFDVKD. Repertoires were generated with immunoSEQ multiplex PCR, while TCRdb's copy carries only in-frame clones and drops some. Found here are over 150,000 clones, about 90% of them singletons; the top ten hold approximately 0.55%. Sequencing was done on a sample of peripheral blood. This chain links TRBV24-1 with TRBJ2-1, with D possibly matching TRBD1 (6 bases). The sequence derives from a man aged 50-59 years with acute or convalescent COVID-19. CDR3 sequence reads: CATSEPGEYNEQFF. CDR3 nucleotides: TGTGCCACCAGTGAGCCAGGGGAATACAATGAGCAGTTCTTC.